This T cell receptor (beta chain) comes out of a study of graft-versus-host responses after intestinal transplantation. TCRdb's copy holds only in-frame clones and misses some; the assay was immunoSEQ multiplex PCR. The sample has about 43,000 clones, approximately 95% seen once. Trimming removed 3 bases from V and 4 bases from J, with 18 bases in between. Looked up from germline, CDR1 is KGHSH and CDR2 is LQKENI. The CDR3 consists of 16 residues. The sequencing used PBMCs, collected roughly 51 weeks after intestinal transplant. The TCR originated in a human patient who received an intestinal transplant, so some T cells may come from the graft donor. This rearrangement joins TRBV18 to TRBJ2-5; the D gene is possibly TRBD1 (6 bases). The CDR3 nucleotides read TGTGCCAGCTCACCGACTCTAACAGGGCCCTCAGAGACCCAGTACTTC. This gives the protein CASSPTLTGPSETQYF.